Below, 24 T cell receptor beta chains from the same sample are listed, as sequenced in a study of regulatory T cells. These receptors' antigens are unknown. Study results and limitations: In CD3G-deficient patients, conventional CD4+ T cells were enriched for hydrophobic CDR3 residues at positions 6 and 7.

The primer mix had 52 TRBV and 13 TRBJ primers. Only in-frame clones appear in the TCRdb table, and some are missing; sequencing was by immunoSEQ multiplex PCR. The sample comprises 25,000 to 30,000 clones, just under 95% of which are singletons, and around 1.5% rests with the top ten. The sequencing input was conventional CD4+ T cells sorted from blood. The receptors derive from a person between 18 and 35 years old with CD3G deficiency.

V is TRBV6-5 and J is TRBJ1-1, with D uncertain. Per germline, CDR1 MNHEY and CDR2 SVGAGI. The CDR3 sequence is 13 residues long. V lost 6 bases, J lost 1 base, and 9 bases lay in between. The CDR3 here is CASSLPGNTEAFF. In DNA, the CDR3 is TGTGCCAGCAGCCTCCCGGGGAACACTGAAGCTTTCTTT.

The rearrangement uses TRBV1 and TRBJ2-5. TRBV1 is labeled a pseudogene. The CDR3 covers 14 residues. CDR3 in amino acids: CTSSQDWRQETQYF. As DNA, the CDR3 is TGCACCAGCAGCCAAGACTGGCGCCAAGAGACCCAGTACTTC.

The rearrangement uses TRBV5-1 and TRBJ2-1; the match to TRBD2 covers 8 bases. CDR1 is SGHRS, CDR2 YFSETQ, per germline. V trimming: 0 bases; J trimming: 6 bases; junction bases outside the gene matches: 8. The CDR3 sequence is 16 residues long. The CDR3 sequence: CASSLGVAGPINEQFF. As DNA, the CDR3 is TGCGCCAGCAGCTTGGGAGTAGCGGGACCGATCAATGAGCAGTTCTTC.

The chain combines TRBV5-1 with TRBJ2-2; D remains ambiguous. Trimming stripped 5 bases from V and 3 bases from J, with 8 bases between. The CDR3 runs to 13 residues. Looked up from germline, CDR1 is SGHRS and CDR2 is YFSETQ. The CDR3 protein is CASRATDTGELFF. As DNA, the CDR3 is TGCGCCAGCAGGGCTACGGACACCGGGGAGCTGTTTTTT.

The rearrangement uses TRBV5-1 and TRBJ2-3; weak D call: TRBD2 (7 bases). The V end was cut by 0 bases, the J end by 0 bases, with 11 bases between. The CDR3 has 16 residues. CDR1 is SGHRS, CDR2 YFSETQ, per germline. The CDR3 DNA sequence: TGCGCCAGCAGCTTGGAGGCGGGGGCTAGCACAGATACGCAGTATTTT. It is translated as CASSLEAGASTDTQYF.

The chain recombines TRBV19 with TRBJ1-5; 9 bases match TRBD1. The CDR3 totals 16 residues. The germline V gene has CDR1 LNHDA and CDR2 SQIVND (reference sequence). V lost 3 bases to trimming and J lost 6 bases; unmatched junction nucleotides: 9. DNA of the CDR3: TGTGCCAGTAGTATGAGGGACAGGGTAGGACCTCAGCCCCAGCATTTT. Translation: CASSMRDRVGPQPQHF.

This sequence joins TRBV5-1 and TRBJ1-2; 7 positions match TRBD1. Germline V gives CDR1 SGHRS, CDR2 YFSETQ. Trimming removed 0 bases from V and 3 bases from J; junction bases left unmatched: 5. The CDR3 runs 15 residues. The CDR3 protein is CASSLDSGGDYGYTF. In nucleotides, the CDR3 is TGCGCCAGCAGCTTGGATTCAGGGGGGGACTATGGCTACACCTTC.

The chain combines TRBV18 with TRBJ1-6, with 11 bases aligning to TRBD1. Trimming took 3 bases from V and 10 from J; bases not matched to a gene: 8. CDR3 length: 16 residues. Germline values: CDR1 KGHSH, CDR2 LQKENI. The CDR3: CASSPQGTGGGSPLHF. The DNA of the CDR3 is TGTGCCAGCTCACCGCAGGGGACAGGGGGAGGGTCACCCCTCCACTTT.

This chain connects TRBV7-9 to TRBJ2-2; D may be TRBD2 (6 bases). The CDR3 sequence is 14 residues long. V was trimmed by 7 bases and J by 4 bases, leaving 13 bases between them. CDR1 SEHNR and CDR2 FQNEAQ come from the germline V gene (reference sequence). The CDR3 nucleotides are TGTGCCAGCAAGAGGGACTGGGGCACCGGGGAGCTGTTTTTT. Translation gives CASKRDWGTGELFF.

The CDR3 sequence: CASSQEFRGATDTQYF. In nucleotides, the CDR3 is TGCGCCAGCAGCCAAGAGTTCAGAGGGGCCACAGATACGCAGTATTTT. This chain joins TRBV4-3 and TRBJ2-3, with D possibly being TRBD1 or TRBD2 (5 bases each). This CDR3 has 16 residues. V gave up 0 bases and J gave up 2 bases, with 12 bases separating them. Germline assignment: CDR1 LGHNA and CDR2 YSLEER.

With regard to this clone: One end of the junction does not line up with germline, which may come from a read error. The chain links TRBV5-4 to TRBJ1-1; unclear D gene. Germline-derived CDR1 and CDR2 are SGHNT and YYREEE (reference sequence). CDR3 length equals 13 residues. The CDR3 sequence is CASSSPSGTEAFF. In nucleotides, the CDR3 is TGCGCCAGCAGTTCCCCTTCGGGGACTGAAGCTTTCTTT.

The chain recombines TRBV5-1 with TRBJ1-1, with unresolved D. Trimming pared 3 bases from V and 3 bases from J, leaving 9 bases between. Germline loops: CDR1 SGHRS, CDR2 YFSETQ. The CDR3 runs 13 residues. The DNA for the CDR3 is TGCGCCAGCAGCTCCGCCCTACACACTGAAGCTTTCTTT. The encoded protein is CASSSALHTEAFF.

The chain has TRBV11-2 and TRBJ1-2, with 8 bases matching TRBD1. This CDR3 has 15 amino acids. From germline, CDR1 is SGHAT and CDR2 FQNNGV. Trimming cost V 5 bases and J 4 bases; bases outside gene matches: 9. CDR3 DNA sequence: TGTGCCAGCAGCCCTCTTCCGACAGGGGCCTATGGCTACACCTTC. This gives the protein CASSPLPTGAYGYTF.

V gene TRBV11-2 combines with J gene TRBJ2-1; D remains unclear. There are 13 residues in the CDR3. Germline CDR1 is SGHAT and CDR2 is FQNNGV. V dropped 0 bases and J dropped 10 bases, with 10 bases sitting between them. CDR3 in DNA: TGTGCCAGCAGCTTAGATAGGTTTGGGGAGCAGTTCTTC. It encodes CASSLDRFGEQFF.

V usage is TRBV28 and J usage is TRBJ2-3, with TRBD2 identical over 14 bases. Per germline, CDR1 MDHEN and CDR2 SYDVKM. The CDR3 spans 20 residues. Losses at the gene ends were 5 bases for V and 2 bases for J; bases not matched to a gene: 15. CDR3: CASSGRRGLAGAALTDTQYF. CDR3 sequence (DNA): TGTGCCAGCAGTGGCCGCCGGGGACTAGCGGGAGCGGCCCTCACAGATACGCAGTATTTT. Filled out from reference TRBV28 and TRBJ2-3, the complete variable domain reads DVKVTQSSRYLVKRTGEKVFLECVQDMDHENMFWYRQDPGLGLRLIYFSYDVKMKEKGDIPEGYSVSREKKERFSLILESASTNQTSMYLCASSGRRGLAGAALTDTQYFGPGTRLTVL.

The chain joins TRBV28 to TRBJ1-5; tentative D call: TRBD1 (5 bases). Trimming shortened V by 2 bases and J by 0 bases, and 14 bases separated the two germline ends. The length of the CDR3 is 17 residues. Germline V CDR1 and CDR2: MDHEN, SYDVKM. CDR3: CASSLTRWGSSNQPQHF. CDR3 in DNA: TGTGCCAGCAGTTTAACGAGGTGGGGGTCTAGCAATCAGCCCCAGCATTTT.

V gene TRBV27 combines with J gene TRBJ2-2, with D hard to call. Between the trimmed V and J ends, which lost 6 bases and 3 bases, there was a span of 8 bases. Germline values: CDR1 MNHEY, CDR2 SMNVEV (reference sequence). CDR3 length equals 13 residues. CDR3 region: CASRKGDTGELFF. The CDR3 DNA sequence: TGTGCCAGCAGAAAGGGCGACACCGGGGAGCTGTTTTTT.

The chain joins TRBV6-6 to TRBJ2-7, with TRBD2 matching 7 bases. This CDR3 has 13 amino acids. CDR1 MNHNY and CDR2 SVGAGI come from the germline V gene (reference sequence). The J segment lost 7 bases and the V segment lost 3 bases, leaving 6 bases of the junction unmatched. The CDR3 sequence: CASSYRGGLEQYF. CDR3 nucleotides: TGTGCCAGCAGTTATCGCGGGGGTTTGGAGCAGTACTTC.

V and J are TRBV18 and TRBJ1-2; possibly TRBD1 for D (6 bases). There are 16 residues in the CDR3. Per germline, CDR1 KGHSH and CDR2 LQKENI. V lost 2 bases to trimming and J lost 7 bases, with 20 bases between them. CDR3 amino acids: CASSPSYGAGVGGYTF. The CDR3 bases are TGTGCCAGCTCACCATCTTACGGAGCAGGGGTGGGTGGCTACACCTTC.

The V and J genes are TRBV27 and TRBJ2-1, with 7 bases lining up with TRBD2. The CDR3 is 15 residues long. Germline-derived CDR1 and CDR2 are MNHEY and SMNVEV (reference sequence). V lost 3 bases and J lost 3; bases outside the gene matches: 5. DNA of the CDR3: TGTGCCAGCAGTTTTCGTGCGGGGGACTACAATGAGCAGTTCTTC. This sequence encodes CASSFRAGDYNEQFF.

This sequence joins TRBV13 and TRBJ2-1; 9 nucleotides align to TRBD1. This CDR3 is built from 15 residues. Germline loops: CDR1 PRHDT, CDR2 FYEKMQ (reference sequence). The trim removed 2 bases at V and 4 bases at J, leaving 3 bases unmatched. The CDR3 nucleotides are TGTGCCAGCAGCTTATCGGGGACAGGGTACAATGAGCAGTTCTTC. Its protein product is CASSLSGTGYNEQFF.

Here the CDR3 DNA reads TGCGCCAGCAGCCAAGAATCCCCCGCGAACACCGGGGAGCTGTTTTTT. This gives the protein CASSQESPANTGELFF. The chain recombines TRBV4-1 with TRBJ2-2, with D unresolved. Germline V lookup: CDR1 MGHRA, CDR2 YSYEKL. V was cut by 0 bases and J by 0 bases, with 8 bases left in between. This CDR3 contains 16 residues.

This sequence joins TRBV5-4 and TRBJ2-1, with D unclear. Germline V lookup: CDR1 SGHNT, CDR2 YYREEE (reference sequence). The CDR3 has 11 residues. Trimming removed 8 bases at V and 5 bases at J, with 8 bases between. DNA for the CDR3: TGTGCCAGACAGTCCCACAATGAGCAGTTCTTC. This codes for CARQSHNEQFF.

A few counts support this clone. The chain combines TRBV27 with TRBJ2-1; possibly TRBD2 for D (6 bases). The CDR3 extends over 14 amino acids. V shed 5 bases and J shed 0 bases, with 8 bases lying between them. Germline assignment: CDR1 MNHEY and CDR2 SMNVEV (reference sequence). The CDR3 DNA reads TGTGCCAGCAGTCCGACTAGCTCCTACAATGAGCAGTTCTTC. Protein: CASSPTSSYNEQFF.